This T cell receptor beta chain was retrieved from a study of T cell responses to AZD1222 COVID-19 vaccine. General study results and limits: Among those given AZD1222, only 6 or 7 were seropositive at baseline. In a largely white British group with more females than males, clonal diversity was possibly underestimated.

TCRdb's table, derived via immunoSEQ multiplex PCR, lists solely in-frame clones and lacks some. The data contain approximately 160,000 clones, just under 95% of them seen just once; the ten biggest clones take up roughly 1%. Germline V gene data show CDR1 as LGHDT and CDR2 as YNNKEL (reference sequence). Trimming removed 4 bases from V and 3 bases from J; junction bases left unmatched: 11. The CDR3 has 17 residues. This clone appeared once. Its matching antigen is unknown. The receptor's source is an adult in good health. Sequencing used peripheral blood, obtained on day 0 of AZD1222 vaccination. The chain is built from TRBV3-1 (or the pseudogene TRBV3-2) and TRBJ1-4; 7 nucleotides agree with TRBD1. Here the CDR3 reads CASSLQGFGQANEKLFF. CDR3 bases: TGTGCCAGCAGCCTTCAAGGGTTTGGACAGGCTAATGAAAAACTGTTTTTT.